This entry is about one T cell receptor beta chain. What this receptor recognizes is not known. Base qualities were left out, and no much larger clone turns up one base away. CDR1 and CDR2 (DFQATT, SNEGSKA) derive from the germline V gene (reference sequence). For this chain, trimming is 1 base at the V end and 2 bases at the J end, and the number of junction bases without a gene match is 10. The CDR3 holds 16 amino acids from the cysteine to the phenylalanine. The retained sequence is limited to the CDR3, 48 bases, with the frame set at the first base. The sample comes from a study of low-dose radiotherapy and immunotherapy resistance in tumors (dated by TCRdb to 2021 to 2024). At the level of the whole study: Patients in Cohort 1 were given 0.5 Gy per fraction every 2 weeks, and the prescribed total PTV dose was 6.5 Gy. Cohort 2 received 1 Gy per fraction every two weeks, with a total of 13 Gy over 26 weeks. Patients were given nivolumab as a 240 mg flat dose every two weeks and ipilimumab at 1 mg/kg every six weeks, with both drugs delivered intravenously. Cyclophosphamide 200 mg/m2 was given intravenously every two weeks, one day before each radiation and immunotherapy administration. Starting on cycle 1 day 1, patients took 300 mg of aspirin by mouth once daily for four cycles. Randomization of trial participants into treatment groups was not performed. The translational analysis covered eight patients: three from the first dose cohort and the first five from the second dose cohort.

First-strand cDNA was synthesized using Superscript III and a set of TRAV- and TRBV-specific primers, so that both TCRalpha and TCRbeta chains were covered. TCRs were amplified with Phusion for around 18 PCR cycles using a constant-region primer together with the adapter attached to the V primers. Isolated mRNA was amplified with the MessageAmp II aRNA Amplification Kit, using a roughly 16-hour in vitro transcription at 37°C. mRNA for TCR sequencing was isolated with the Dynabeads mRNA DIRECT Purification Kit. Indexed Illumina adapters were added in a second Phusion PCR of approximately 25 cycles, after which AMPure XP beads were used to purify the products. The published analysis was carried out like this. Custom Perl scripts pooled TCR sequences encoding the same protein, removed out-of-frame sequences and computed each clonotype's abundance. TCR sequences supported by only a single read were excluded from analysis. Shannon entropy, Gini index, clonality, richness, and the frequency of TCRs shared between repertoires were included as repertoire metrics. In-frame beta chains were kept once TCRdb had trimmed the public reads at Q25 with fastp and called clones with MiXCR. Rows with a matching CDR3 protein are joined into one entry that keeps the most common DNA and genes. The V and J calls reflect TCRdb's pipeline rather than the authors' work. Here the sample has roughly 11,000 distinct CDR3 sequences; approximately 60% occur a single time. The ten largest clones represent about 11% of the sample.

Donors were enrolled in RACIN, a single-arm phase I dose-escalation trial in which nivolumab, ipilimumab, aspirin, low-dose cyclophosphamide and low-dose radiotherapy were combined. Patients with advanced, TIL-negative solid tumors were considered eligible. The rearrangement joined TRBV20-1 to TRBJ2-5, and TRBD1 aligns with 7 junction nucleotides. The TCR originated in a human donor with advanced metastatic prostate, ovarian, gallbladder or colorectal cancer (not recorded which). This table probably holds off-target reads from a library built for another chain. DNA sequence: TGCAGTGCTAGAGTGAGGGGGCCCGGCCTACAAGAGACCCAGTACTTC. It specifies CSARVRGPGLQETQYF.